A single sample is the source of the 6 T cell receptor beta chains below, sequenced in a study of CD8 T cells in ankylosing spondylitis. Using its own MiXCR run on the 5' RACE reads, TCRdb lists one record per CDR3 protein. The sample consists of tens of thousands of distinct CDR3 sequences, about 9.4% of them appearing once. The material sequenced was blood, either unsorted or a sorted T cell fraction (not recorded which). Every receptor here comes from a male donor with ankylosing spondylitis or in good health (not recorded which).

This clonotype was counted at least ten times. The gene calls are TRBV7-8 and TRBJ2-1; 9 bases match TRBD1. CDR3 length equals 15 residues. The V gene end was trimmed by 5 bases and the J gene end by 8 bases; junction bases not matched to a gene: 10. Per the germline V gene, CDR1 is SGHVS and CDR2 is FQNEAQ. For the CDR3, the DNA is TGTGCCAGCAGCAAACAGGGGGCTCGGGGCGATGAGCAGTTCTTC. Its translation: CASSKQGARGDEQFF.

Ten or more counts support this clonotype. The gene calls are TRBV27 and TRBJ1-1; the match to TRBD1 covers 7 bases. Germline CDR1 MNHEY, CDR2 SMNVEV (reference sequence). The CDR3 contains 17 residues. With V trimmed by 7 bases and J by 0 bases, 14 bases remained unmatched. DNA for the CDR3: TGTGCCAGCACCAAACTCCCGGGACAGAGAATGAACACTGAAGCTTTCTTT. Translated: CASTKLPGQRMNTEAFF.

In this sample, this clonotype turned up many times. The chain joins TRBV6-1 to TRBJ2-6, with D hard to call. The CDR3 is 16 amino acids. Germline V gives CDR1 MNHNS, CDR2 SASEGT. V shed 5 bases and J shed 1 base, with 12 bases lying between them. CDR3 in amino acids: CASSLFSGSGANVLTF. The CDR3 coding sequence is TGTGCCAGCAGTCTTTTTTCTGGTTCTGGGGCCAACGTCCTGACTTTC.

The V call is TRBV7-8, the J call TRBJ2-3; D is uncertain. The CDR3 runs 15 residues. Trimming took 2 bases from V and 2 from J, leaving 11 bases between them. Germline CDR1 and CDR2: SGHVS and FQNEAQ. The CDR3 DNA is TGTGCCAGCAGCTTACATACAGCACCCACAGATACGCAGTATTTT. It yields the protein CASSLHTAPTDTQYF.

The table lists this clonotype with many counts. The rearrangement uses TRBV5-1 and TRBJ1-1, with D possibly TRBD1 on 6 matching bases. Looked up from germline, CDR1 is SGHRS and CDR2 is YFSETQ. The CDR3 consists of 14 residues. V lost 3 bases and J 4 bases, leaving 13 bases between the germline ends. This CDR3 reads CASSSVEGGTEAFF. CDR3 bases: TGCGCCAGCAGCTCGGTCGAGGGGGGCACTGAAGCTTTCTTT.

The sample holds many counts of this clonotype. This chain connects TRBV20-1 to TRBJ1-1, with unresolved D. Germline values: CDR1 DFQATT, CDR2 SNEGSKA (reference sequence). This CDR3 has 14 residues. Between the trimmed V and J ends, which lost 3 bases and 4 bases, there was a span of 15 bases. CDR3 nucleotides: TGCAGTGCTAGTCCAGCCGAATGGGGCACTGAAGCTTTCTTT. Translating gives CSASPAEWGTEAFF.